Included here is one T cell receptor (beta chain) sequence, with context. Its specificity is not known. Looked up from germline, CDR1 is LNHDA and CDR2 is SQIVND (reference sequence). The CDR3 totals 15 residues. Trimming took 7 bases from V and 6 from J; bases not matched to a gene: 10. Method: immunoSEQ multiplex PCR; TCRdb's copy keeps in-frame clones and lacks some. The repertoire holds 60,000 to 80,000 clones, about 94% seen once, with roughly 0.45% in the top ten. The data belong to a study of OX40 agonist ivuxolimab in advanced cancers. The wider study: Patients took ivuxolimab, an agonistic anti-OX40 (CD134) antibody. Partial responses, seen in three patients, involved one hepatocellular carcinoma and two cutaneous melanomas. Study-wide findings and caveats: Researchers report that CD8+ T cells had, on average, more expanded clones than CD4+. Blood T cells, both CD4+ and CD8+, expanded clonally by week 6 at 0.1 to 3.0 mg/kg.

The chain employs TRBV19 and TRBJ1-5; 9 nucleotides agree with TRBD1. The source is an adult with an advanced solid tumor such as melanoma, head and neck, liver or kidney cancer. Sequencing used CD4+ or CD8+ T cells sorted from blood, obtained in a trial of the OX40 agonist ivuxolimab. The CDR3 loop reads CASNDRQGVIQPQHF. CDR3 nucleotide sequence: TGTGCCAGTAACGACAGACAGGGGGTGATTCAGCCCCAGCATTTT.